A single sample gave rise to the 5 T cell receptor beta chains below, sequenced in a study of blood T cell repertoires in COVID-19. Measured with immunoSEQ multiplex PCR; TCRdb has only the in-frame clones, and not every one. The table has about 340,000 clones, around 90% seen once. The sequencing input was PBMCs or T cells enriched from blood (not recorded which). The receptors were sampled from a woman younger than 45 who had recovered from COVID-19.

This chain joins TRBV6-1 and TRBJ1-2; D uncertain. The length of the CDR3 is 15 residues. Germline V gene lookup returns CDR1 MNHNS and CDR2 SASEGT. V was cut by 2 bases and J by 8 bases, with 18 bases left in between. The CDR3 DNA follows: TGTGCCAGCAGTGAAACCCAGGACCTTGCGGGGGGCTACACCTTC. Protein product: CASSETQDLAGGYTF.

The chain employs TRBV7-2 and TRBJ2-3; unclear D gene. Between the trimmed V and J ends, which lost 1 base and 2 bases, there was a span of 7 bases. Germline lookup yields CDR1 SGHTA and CDR2 FQGNSA. This CDR3 region has 14 residues. In DNA, the CDR3 is TGTGCCAGCAGCTTAGGTCCCTCCACAGATACGCAGTATTTT. Protein: CASSLGPSTDTQYF.

This chain joins TRBV7-3 and TRBJ2-1; 12 positions match TRBD2. The CDR3 is 15 amino acids. Germline CDR1 and CDR2: SGHTA and FQGTGA. J was trimmed by 3 bases and V by 5 bases; bases with no gene match: 2. The CDR3 DNA sequence: TGTGCCAGCAGCGAGACTAGCGGGGGCTACAATGAGCAGTTCTTC. Its translation is CASSETSGGYNEQFF.

The CDR3 DNA reads TGTGCCAGCCGTCAGGGTTCAACTAATGAAAAACTGTTTTTT. It encodes CASRQGSTNEKLFF. The V call is TRBV28, the J call TRBJ1-4; possible D gene TRBD1, 5 bases. CDR1 and CDR2 (germline): MDHEN, SYDVKM. The CDR3 is made up of 14 amino acids. V dropped 8 bases and J dropped 0 bases, with 10 bases sitting between them.

This clone came up once. The chain carries TRBV29-1 and TRBJ2-1; maybe TRBD1 (6 bases). This CDR3 comprises 13 residues. The V gene's germline CDR1 is SQVTM and CDR2 ANQGSEA. The V gene lost 4 bases and the J gene lost 8 bases, with 15 bases spanning the gap. CDR3 DNA sequence: TGCAGCGTTGGAGGGGGTGTGGGGTATGAGCAGTTCTTC. This codes for CSVGGGVGYEQFF.